The T cell receptor beta chain under discussion was sequenced for a study of blood T cells in healthy people across ages. Study outcomes and limitations: Naive T cell percentage strongly correlated with TCR beta diversity. The diversity estimates, figures obtained from one million T cells, were considered underestimates.

Primers used in a second PCR of about 7 to 12 cycles were a sample-barcoded 5' primer and a J-beta primer mix. MiXCR, applied by TCRdb to the 5' RACE reads, yields one record per CDR3 protein. This sample has approximately 900,000 distinct CDR3 sequences, with about 48% found just once. In germline, CDR1 is SEHNR, CDR2 FQNEAQ (reference sequence). The CDR3 contains 15 residues. With V trimmed by 5 bases and J by 5 bases, 7 bases remained unmatched. Details on this clonotype: Antigen: not known.

This chain joins TRBV7-9 and TRBJ1-4; TRBD1 matches 8 bases. The origin of this receptor is a man younger than 45 in good health. The sample comprised blood. The CDR3, as DNA: TGTGCCAGCAGCCCCCGGACAGGGCAGAATGAAAAACTGTTTTTT. Encoded protein: CASSPRTGQNEKLFF.